This TCR beta chain was observed in a study of CD8+ T cells in alopecia areata. Study-level background: Tofacitinib administration persisted for 6 to 18 months, succeeded by 6 months off drug.

Separation by sorting yielded CD4+ and CD8+ T cells from PBMCs. Isolated RNA was reverse transcribed into cDNA used as the sequencing template. Produced via immunoSEQ multiplex PCR; TCRdb's table is partial and in-frame only. The sample lists around 100,000 clones, 41% occurring once. Trimming took off 7 bases at V and 8 bases at J, with 15 bases between the two ends. This CDR3 comprises 14 residues. The germline CDR1 and CDR2 sequences are MNHEY and SMNVEV (reference sequence). The receptor was derived from a human donor with alopecia areata. J is TRBJ1-6 and V is TRBV27; possibly TRBD1 for D (6 bases). Sequencing was performed on CD4+ T cells sorted from blood. CDR3 loop: CASKPGHGHSPLHF. The CDR3 DNA sequence: TGTGCCAGCAAACCGGGACATGGGCATTCACCCCTCCACTTT.